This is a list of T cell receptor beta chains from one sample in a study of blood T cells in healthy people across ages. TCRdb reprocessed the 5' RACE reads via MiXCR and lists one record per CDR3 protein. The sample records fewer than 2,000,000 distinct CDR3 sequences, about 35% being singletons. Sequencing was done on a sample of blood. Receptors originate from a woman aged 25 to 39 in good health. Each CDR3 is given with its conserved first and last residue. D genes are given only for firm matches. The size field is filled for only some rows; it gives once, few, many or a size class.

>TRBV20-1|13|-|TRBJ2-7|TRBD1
CSADGTGTYEQYF
TGCAGTGCTGATGGGACAGGGACCTACGAGCAGTACTTC
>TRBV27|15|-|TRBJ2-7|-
CASQKRGPEGYEQYF
TGTGCCAGCCAGAAGAGGGGACCAGAGGGCTACGAGCAGTACTTC
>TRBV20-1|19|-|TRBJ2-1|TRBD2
CSARSSISGGLASYNEQFF
TGCAGTGCTAGGAGCAGTATTAGCGGGGGGTTAGCTTCCTACAATGAGCAGTTCTTC
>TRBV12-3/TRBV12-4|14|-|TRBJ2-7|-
CASRKGTESYEQYF
TGTGCCAGCAGAAAAGGGACGGAATCCTACGAGCAGTACTTC
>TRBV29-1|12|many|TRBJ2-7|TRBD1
CSVATGVDEQYF
TGCAGCGTTGCGACAGGGGTCGACGAGCAGTACTTC
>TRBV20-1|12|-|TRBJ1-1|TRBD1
CSARDRGRGAFF
TGCAGTGCCCGGGACAGGGGAAGGGGAGCTTTCTTT
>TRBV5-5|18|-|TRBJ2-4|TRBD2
CASSLEGRTSGAKNIQYF
TGTGCCAGCAGCTTGGAGGGTCGCACTAGCGGAGCCAAAAACATTCAGTACTTC
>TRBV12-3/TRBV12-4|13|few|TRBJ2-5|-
CASSRRRDNEQYF
TGTGCCAGCAGTCGTAGACGCGACAATGAGCAGTACTTC
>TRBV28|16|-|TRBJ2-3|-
CASDPGVTLGTDTQYF
TGTGCCAGCGACCCGGGAGTTACGCTAGGGACAGATACGCAGTATTTT
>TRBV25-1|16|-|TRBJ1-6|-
CASSESSRGGGSPLHF
TGTGCCAGCAGTGAATCGTCGAGGGGGGGGGGTTCACCCCTCCACTTT
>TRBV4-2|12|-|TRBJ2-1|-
CASRSTGGEQFF
TGTGCCAGCAGGTCGACAGGCGGTGAGCAGTTCTTC
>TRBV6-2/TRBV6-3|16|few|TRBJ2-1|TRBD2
CASSYSRAGGIDEQFF
TGTGCCAGCAGTTACTCCAGAGCGGGGGGCATTGATGAGCAGTTCTTC
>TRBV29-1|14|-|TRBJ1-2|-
CSVSREQRGYGYTF
TGCAGCGTGTCCCGGGAGCAGAGGGGATATGGCTACACCTTC
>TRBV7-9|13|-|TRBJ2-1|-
CASSLVRQFEQFF
TGTGCCAGCAGCTTAGTGCGCCAGTTTGAGCAGTTCTTC
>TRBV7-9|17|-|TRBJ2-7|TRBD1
CASSKRGTGGPLSEQYF
TGTGCCAGCAGCAAAAGGGGGACAGGAGGGCCCCTTTCCGAGCAGTACTTC
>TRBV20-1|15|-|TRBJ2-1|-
CSASVDGSSYNEQFF
TGCAGTGCTAGTGTGGACGGGAGCTCCTACAATGAGCAGTTCTTC
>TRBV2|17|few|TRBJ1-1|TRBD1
CASSKELGTVRVGEAFF
TGTGCCAGCAGTAAAGAACTTGGGACAGTTAGGGTTGGTGAAGCTTTCTTT
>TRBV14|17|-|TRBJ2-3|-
CASSLRPGNWGTDTQYF
TGTGCCAGCAGCCTTCGTCCAGGGAATTGGGGGACAGATACGCAGTATTTT
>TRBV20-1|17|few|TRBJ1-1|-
CSASPAGNEDSPTEAFF
TGCAGTGCTAGTCCCGCAGGAAATGAGGACAGCCCCACTGAAGCTTTCTTT
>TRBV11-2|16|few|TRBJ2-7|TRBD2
CASSLDIAGGSYEQYF
TGTGCCAGCAGCTTGGACATAGCGGGGGGCTCCTACGAGCAGTACTTC
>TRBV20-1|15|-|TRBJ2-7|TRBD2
CSARRTSGSGYEQYF
TGCAGTGCTAGACGGACTAGCGGGAGTGGCTACGAGCAGTACTTC
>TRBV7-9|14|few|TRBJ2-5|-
CASGSERYQETQYF
TGTGCCAGCGGCTCAGAACGGTACCAAGAGACCCAGTACTTC
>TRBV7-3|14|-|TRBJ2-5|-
CASRSTGRPGEQYF
TGTGCCAGCAGGTCTACGGGCCGTCCGGGGGAGCAGTACTTC
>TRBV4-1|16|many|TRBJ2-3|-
CASSQGSSLGTDTQYF
TGCGCCAGCAGCCAAGGTTCCTCACTAGGCACAGATACGCAGTATTTT
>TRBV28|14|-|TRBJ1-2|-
CASSLQGHVYGYTF
TGTGCCAGCAGTTTACAGGGGCATGTCTATGGCTACACCTTC
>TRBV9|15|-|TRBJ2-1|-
CASSLDFERVGEQFF
TGTGCCAGCAGCTTAGATTTTGAGCGGGTGGGTGAGCAGTTCTTC
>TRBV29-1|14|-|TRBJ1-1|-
CSAGQRVANTEAFF
TGCAGCGCTGGACAGCGAGTAGCGAACACTGAAGCTTTCTTT
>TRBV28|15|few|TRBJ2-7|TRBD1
CASRIPGQKTYEQYF
TGTGCCAGCAGAATACCGGGACAGAAGACCTACGAGCAGTACTTC
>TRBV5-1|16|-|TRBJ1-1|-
CASSLAGGAPATEAFF
TGCGCCAGCAGCTTGGCAGGTGGGGCCCCGGCCACTGAAGCTTTCTTT
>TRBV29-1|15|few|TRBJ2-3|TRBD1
CSVRLGTGDTDTQYF
TGCAGCGTGAGACTGGGGACAGGGGACACAGATACGCAGTATTTT
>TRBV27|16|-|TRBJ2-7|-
CASSPNRDLGSYEQYF
TGTGCCAGCAGTCCCAACCGAGATTTGGGCTCCTACGAGCAGTACTTC
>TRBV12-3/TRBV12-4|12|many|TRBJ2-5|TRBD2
CASSFSTGGQYF
TGTGCCAGCAGTTTTAGCACGGGGGGCCAGTACTTC
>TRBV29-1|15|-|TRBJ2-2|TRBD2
CSVDLAGASTGELFF
TGCAGCGTTGATTTAGCGGGAGCGAGCACCGGGGAGCTGTTTTTT
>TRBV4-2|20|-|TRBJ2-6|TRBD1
CASSQERAAGRGTGANVLTF
TGTGCCAGCAGCCAAGAGAGGGCCGCAGGCAGGGGGACTGGGGCCAACGTCCTGACTTTC
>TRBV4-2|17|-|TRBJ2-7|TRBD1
CASSQIIRTGNLDEQYF
TGTGCCAGCAGCCAGATTATCCGGACAGGGAATCTGGACGAGCAGTACTTC
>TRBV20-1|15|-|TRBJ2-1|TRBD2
CSSNSGTSSRNEQFF
TGCAGTTCAAACTCCGGGACTAGTAGCCGAAATGAGCAGTTCTTC
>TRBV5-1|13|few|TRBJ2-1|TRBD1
CASSMGQGNEQFF
TGCGCCAGCAGCATGGGACAGGGGAATGAGCAGTTCTTC
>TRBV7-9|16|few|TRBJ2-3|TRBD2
CASSPLLAGGDDTQYF
TGTGCCAGCAGCCCCTTACTAGCGGGAGGAGATGATACGCAGTATTTT
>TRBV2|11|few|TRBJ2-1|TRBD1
CASIETGQKFF
TGTGCCAGCATCGAAACGGGACAGAAGTTCTTC
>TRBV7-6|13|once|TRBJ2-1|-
CASSFLQGDEQFF
TGTGCCAGCAGCTTCTTACAGGGAGATGAGCAGTTCTTC
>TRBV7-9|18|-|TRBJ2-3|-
CASSCSGRSIECTDTQYF
TGTGCCAGCAGTTGCTCGGGACGGTCCATCGAATGCACAGATACGCAGTATTTT
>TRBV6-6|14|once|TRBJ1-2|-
CASSPLEVLYGYTF
TGTGCCAGCAGTCCCCTCGAGGTATTGTATGGCTACACCTTC
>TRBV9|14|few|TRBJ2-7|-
CASSVDRTYDEQYF
TGTGCCAGCAGCGTAGATAGAACCTACGACGAGCAGTACTTC
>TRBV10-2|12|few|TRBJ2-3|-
CASSESAISQYF
TGCGCCAGCAGTGAGTCGGCCATCTCGCAGTATTTT
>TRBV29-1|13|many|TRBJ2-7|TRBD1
CSVAGQGFYEQYF
TGCAGCGTTGCCGGACAGGGGTTCTACGAGCAGTACTTC
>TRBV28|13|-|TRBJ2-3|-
CASCRGGADTQYF
TGTGCCAGCTGCCGGGGTGGCGCAGATACGCAGTATTTT
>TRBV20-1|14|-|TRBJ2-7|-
CSAITGVQGHEQYF
TGCAGTGCTATCACCGGCGTACAGGGACACGAGCAGTACTTC
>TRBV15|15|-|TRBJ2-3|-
CATERGYSCTDTQYF
-
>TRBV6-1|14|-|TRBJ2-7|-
CASSDGQTSYEQYF
TGTGCCAGCAGTGACGGACAGACCTCCTACGAGCAGTACTTC
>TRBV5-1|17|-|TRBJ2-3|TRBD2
CASSLAPVAGGADTQYF
TGCGCCAGCAGCTTGGCCCCTGTAGCGGGGGGCGCAGATACGCAGTATTTT
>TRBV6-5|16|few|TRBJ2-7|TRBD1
CASSPRGTGLLYEQYF
TGTGCCAGCAGTCCGCGGGGGACAGGGTTACTTTACGAGCAGTACTTC
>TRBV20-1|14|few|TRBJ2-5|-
CSARDLEGVETQYF
TGCAGTGCTAGAGATCTTGAAGGGGTGGAGACCCAGTACTTC
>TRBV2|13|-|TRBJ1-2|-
CASSSPQREGYTF
TGTGCCAGCAGCTCGCCCCAACGGGAAGGCTACACCTTC